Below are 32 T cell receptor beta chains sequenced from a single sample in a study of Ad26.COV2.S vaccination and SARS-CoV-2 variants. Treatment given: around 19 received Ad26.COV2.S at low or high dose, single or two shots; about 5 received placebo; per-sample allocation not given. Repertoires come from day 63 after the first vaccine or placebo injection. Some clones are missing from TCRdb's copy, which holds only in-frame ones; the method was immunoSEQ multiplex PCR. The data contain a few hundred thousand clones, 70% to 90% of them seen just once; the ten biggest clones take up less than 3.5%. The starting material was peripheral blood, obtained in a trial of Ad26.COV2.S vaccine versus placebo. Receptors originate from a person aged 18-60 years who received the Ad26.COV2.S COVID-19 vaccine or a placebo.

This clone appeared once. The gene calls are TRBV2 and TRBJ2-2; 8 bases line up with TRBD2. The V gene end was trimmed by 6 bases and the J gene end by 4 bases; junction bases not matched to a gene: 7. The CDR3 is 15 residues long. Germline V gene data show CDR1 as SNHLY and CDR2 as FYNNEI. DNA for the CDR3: TGTGCCAGCAGGCCCCCGGGACTAGTCACCGGGGAGCTGTTTTTT. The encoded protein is CASRPPGLVTGELFF. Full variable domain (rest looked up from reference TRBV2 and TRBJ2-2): EPEVTQTPSHQVTQMGQEVILRCVPISNHLYFYWYRQILGQKVEFLVSFYNNEISEKSEIFDDQFSVERPDGSNFTLKIRSTKLEDSAMYFCASRPPGLVTGELFFGEGSRLTVL.

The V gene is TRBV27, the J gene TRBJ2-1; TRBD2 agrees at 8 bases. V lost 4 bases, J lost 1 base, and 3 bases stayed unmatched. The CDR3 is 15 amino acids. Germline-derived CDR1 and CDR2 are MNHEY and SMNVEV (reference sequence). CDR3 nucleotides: TGTGCCAGCAGTTCCGGACTAGCTTCCTACAATGAGCAGTTCTTC. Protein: CASSSGLASYNEQFF.

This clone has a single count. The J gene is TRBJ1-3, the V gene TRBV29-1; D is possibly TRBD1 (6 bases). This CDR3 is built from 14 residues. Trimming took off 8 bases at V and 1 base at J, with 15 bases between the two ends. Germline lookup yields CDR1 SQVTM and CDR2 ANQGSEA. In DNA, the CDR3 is TGCAGCACTACCTGGACAGTGTCTGGAAACACCATATATTTT. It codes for CSTTWTVSGNTIYF.

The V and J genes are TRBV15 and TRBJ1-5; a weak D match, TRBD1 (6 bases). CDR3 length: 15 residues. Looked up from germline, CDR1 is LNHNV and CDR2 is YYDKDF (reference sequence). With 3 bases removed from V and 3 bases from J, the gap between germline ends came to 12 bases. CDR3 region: CATSSYRGHNQPQHF. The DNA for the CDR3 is TGTGCCACCAGCAGTTACCGGGGACACAATCAGCCCCAGCATTTT. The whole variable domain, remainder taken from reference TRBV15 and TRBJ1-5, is DAMVIQNPRYQVTQFGKPVTLSCSQTLNHNVMYWYQQKSSQAPKLLFHYYDKDFNNEADTPDNFQSRRPNTSFCFLDIRSPGLGDTAMYLCATSSYRGHNQPQHFGDGTRLSIL.

CDR3: CASTQASGQNTGELFF. The CDR3 region has the DNA TGCGCCAGCACCCAGGCCTCGGGACAGAACACCGGGGAGCTGTTTTTT. The chain links TRBV4-1 to TRBJ2-2, with D possibly TRBD1 on 6 matching bases. V gave up 7 bases and J gave up 1 base, with 16 bases separating them. CDR1 MGHRA and CDR2 YSYEKL come from the germline V gene. This CDR3 is 16 amino acids long.

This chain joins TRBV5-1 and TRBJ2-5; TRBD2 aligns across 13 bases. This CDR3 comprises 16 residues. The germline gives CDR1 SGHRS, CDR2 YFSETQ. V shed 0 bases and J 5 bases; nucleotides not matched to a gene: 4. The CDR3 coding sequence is TGCGCCAGCAGCTTGGGGACTAGCGGGAGTTGGGAGACCCAGTACTTC. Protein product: CASSLGTSGSWETQYF.

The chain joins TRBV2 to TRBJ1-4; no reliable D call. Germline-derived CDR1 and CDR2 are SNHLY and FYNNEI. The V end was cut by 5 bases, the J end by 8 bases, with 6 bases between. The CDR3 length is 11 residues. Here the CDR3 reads CASSKLEKLFF. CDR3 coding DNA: TGTGCCAGCAGTAAATTAGAAAAACTGTTTTTT. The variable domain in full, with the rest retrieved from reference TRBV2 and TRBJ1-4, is EPEVTQTPSHQVTQMGQEVILRCVPISNHLYFYWYRQILGQKVEFLVSFYNNEISEKSEIFDDQFSVERPDGSNFTLKIRSTKLEDSAMYFCASSKLEKLFFGSGTQLSVL.

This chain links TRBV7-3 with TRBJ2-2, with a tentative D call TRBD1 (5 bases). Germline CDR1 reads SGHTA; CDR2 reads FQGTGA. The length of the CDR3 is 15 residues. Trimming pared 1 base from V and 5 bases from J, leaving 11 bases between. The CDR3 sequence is CASSLMVAGTGELFF. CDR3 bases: TGTGCCAGCAGCTTAATGGTAGCAGGGACCGGGGAGCTGTTTTTT.

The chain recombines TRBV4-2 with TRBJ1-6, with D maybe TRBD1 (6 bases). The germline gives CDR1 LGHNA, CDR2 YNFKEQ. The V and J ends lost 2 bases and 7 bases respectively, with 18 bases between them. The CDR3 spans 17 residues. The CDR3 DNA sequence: TGTGCCAGCAGCCAAACGGTAAATACAGGGCGGAATTCACCCCTCCACTTT. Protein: CASSQTVNTGRNSPLHF.

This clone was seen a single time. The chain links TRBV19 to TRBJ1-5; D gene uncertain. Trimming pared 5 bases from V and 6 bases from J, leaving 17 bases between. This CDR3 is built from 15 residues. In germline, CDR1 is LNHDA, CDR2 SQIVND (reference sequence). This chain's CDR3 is CASSGEIGRGQPQHF. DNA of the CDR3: TGTGCCAGTAGTGGGGAAATCGGACGAGGTCAGCCCCAGCATTTT.

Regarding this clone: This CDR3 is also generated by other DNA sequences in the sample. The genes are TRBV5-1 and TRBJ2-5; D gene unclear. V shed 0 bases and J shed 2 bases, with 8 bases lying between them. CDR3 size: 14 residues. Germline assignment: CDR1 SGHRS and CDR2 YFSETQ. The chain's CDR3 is CASSLVGGQETQYF. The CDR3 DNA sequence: TGCGCCAGCAGCTTGGTAGGCGGTCAAGAGACCCAGTACTTC.

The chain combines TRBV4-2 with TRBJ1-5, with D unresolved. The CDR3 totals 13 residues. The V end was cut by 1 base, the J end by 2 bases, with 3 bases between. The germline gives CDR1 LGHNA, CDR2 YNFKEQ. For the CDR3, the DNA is TGTGCCAGCAGCCAAGGGGGCAATCAGCCCCAGCATTTT. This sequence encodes CASSQGGNQPQHF.

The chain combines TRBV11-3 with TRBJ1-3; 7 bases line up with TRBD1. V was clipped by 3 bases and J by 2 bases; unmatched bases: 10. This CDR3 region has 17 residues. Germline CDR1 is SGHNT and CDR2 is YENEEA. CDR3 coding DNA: TGTGCCAGCAGCTTCCCCAAGACAGGGAGCACTGGAAACACCATATATTTT. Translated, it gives CASSFPKTGSTGNTIYF.

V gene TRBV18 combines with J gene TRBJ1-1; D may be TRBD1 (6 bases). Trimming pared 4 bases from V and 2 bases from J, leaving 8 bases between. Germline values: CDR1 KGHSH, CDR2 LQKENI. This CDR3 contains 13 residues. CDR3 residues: CASSRDTNTEAFF. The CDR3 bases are TGTGCCAGCTCACGGGACACCAACACTGAAGCTTTCTTT.

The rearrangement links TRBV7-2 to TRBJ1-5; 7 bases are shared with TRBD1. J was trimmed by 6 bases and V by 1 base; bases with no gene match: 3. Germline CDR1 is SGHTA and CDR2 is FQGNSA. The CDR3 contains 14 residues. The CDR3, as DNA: TGTGCCAGCAGCTTAGACAGGGGAGGTCAGCCCCAGCATTTT. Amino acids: CASSLDRGGQPQHF.

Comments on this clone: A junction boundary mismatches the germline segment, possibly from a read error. The CDR3 DNA reads as TGTGCCAGCTCACCAACTGTGGGACAGGGGGCAGCTAAGGAAAAACTGTTTTTT. It is translated as CASSPTVGQGAAKEKLFF. This sequence joins TRBV18 and TRBJ1-4; 12 bases agree with TRBD1. Germline CDR1 is KGHSH and CDR2 is LQKENI. The CDR3 runs 18 residues.

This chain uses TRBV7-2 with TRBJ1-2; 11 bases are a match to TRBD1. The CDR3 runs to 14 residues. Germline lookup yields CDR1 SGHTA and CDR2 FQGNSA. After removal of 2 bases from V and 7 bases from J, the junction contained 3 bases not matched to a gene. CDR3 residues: CASSLWGQGGGYTF. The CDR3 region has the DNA TGTGCCAGCAGCTTATGGGGACAGGGGGGTGGCTACACCTTC.

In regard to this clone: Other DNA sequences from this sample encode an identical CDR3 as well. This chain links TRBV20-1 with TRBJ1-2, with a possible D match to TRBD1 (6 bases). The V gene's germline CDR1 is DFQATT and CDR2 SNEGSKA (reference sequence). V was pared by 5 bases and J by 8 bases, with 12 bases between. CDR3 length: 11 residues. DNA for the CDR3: TGCAGTGCTTCAGGGGTCTACGGCTACACCTTC. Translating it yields CSASGVYGYTF.

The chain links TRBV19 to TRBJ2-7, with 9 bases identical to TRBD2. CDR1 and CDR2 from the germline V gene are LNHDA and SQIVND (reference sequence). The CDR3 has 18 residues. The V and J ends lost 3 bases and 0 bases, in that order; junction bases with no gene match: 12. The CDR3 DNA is TGTGCCAGTAGTATTTCTGTAGGTCTAGCGGGGTTCTCCTACGAGCAGTACTTC. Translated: CASSISVGLAGFSYEQYF. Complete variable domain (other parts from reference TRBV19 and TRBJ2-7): DGGITQSPKYLFRKEGQNVTLSCEQNLNHDAMYWYRQDPGQGLRLIYYSQIVNDFQKGDIAEGYSVSREKKESFPLTVTSAQKNPTAFYLCASSISVGLAGFSYEQYFGPGTRLTVT.

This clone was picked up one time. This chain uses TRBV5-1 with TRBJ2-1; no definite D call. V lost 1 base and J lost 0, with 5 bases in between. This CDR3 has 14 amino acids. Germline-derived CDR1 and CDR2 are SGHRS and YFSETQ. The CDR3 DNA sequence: TGCGCCAGCAGCTTGCTTAGCTCCTACAATGAGCAGTTCTTC. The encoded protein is CASSLLSSYNEQFF.

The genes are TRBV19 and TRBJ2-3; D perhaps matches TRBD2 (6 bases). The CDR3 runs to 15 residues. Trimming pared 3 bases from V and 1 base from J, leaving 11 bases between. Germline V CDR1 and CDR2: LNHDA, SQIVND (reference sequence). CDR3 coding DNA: TGTGCCAGTAGTATTGGTAGCGGACGCACAGATACGCAGTATTTT. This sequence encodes CASSIGSGRTDTQYF.

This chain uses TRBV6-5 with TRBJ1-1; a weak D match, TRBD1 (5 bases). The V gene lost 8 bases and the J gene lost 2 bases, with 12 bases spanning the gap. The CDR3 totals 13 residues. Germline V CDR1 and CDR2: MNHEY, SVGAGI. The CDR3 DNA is TGTGCCAGCTGGGGACGGAAAAACACTGAAGCTTTCTTT. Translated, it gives CASWGRKNTEAFF.

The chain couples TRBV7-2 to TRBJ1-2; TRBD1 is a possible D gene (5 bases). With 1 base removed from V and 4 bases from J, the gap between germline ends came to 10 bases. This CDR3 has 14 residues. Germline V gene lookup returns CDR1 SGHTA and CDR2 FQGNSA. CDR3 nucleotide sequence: TGTGCCAGCAGCTTAGGCCAGGGCACCTATGGCTACACCTTC. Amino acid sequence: CASSLGQGTYGYTF.

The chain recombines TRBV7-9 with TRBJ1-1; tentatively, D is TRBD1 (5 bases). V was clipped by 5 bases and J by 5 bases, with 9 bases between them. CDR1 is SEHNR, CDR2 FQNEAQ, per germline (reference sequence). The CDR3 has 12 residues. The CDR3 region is CASSSQGTEAFF. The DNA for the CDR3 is TGTGCCAGCAGCAGTCAGGGTACTGAAGCTTTCTTT. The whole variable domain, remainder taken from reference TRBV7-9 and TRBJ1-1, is DTGVSQNPRHKITKRGQNVTFRCDPISEHNRLYWYRQTLGQGPEFLTYFQNEAQLEKSRLLSDRFSAERPKGSFSTLEIQRTEQGDSAMYLCASSSQGTEAFFGQGTRLTVV.

CDR3 nucleotides: TGTGCCAGCAGTCCGGGACAGTTCCTCTATGGCTACACCTTC. As protein: CASSPGQFLYGYTF. The V call is TRBV6-5, the J call TRBJ1-2; 7 bases are shared with TRBD1. The CDR3 runs to 14 residues. V dropped 5 bases and J dropped 4; count of bases not matched to a gene: 7. The germline CDR1 and CDR2 sequences are MNHEY and SVGAGI.

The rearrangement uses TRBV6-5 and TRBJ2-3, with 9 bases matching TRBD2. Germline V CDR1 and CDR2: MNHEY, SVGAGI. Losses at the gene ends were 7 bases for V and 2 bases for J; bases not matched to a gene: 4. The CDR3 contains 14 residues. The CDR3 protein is CASNLAGLTDTQYF. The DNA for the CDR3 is TGTGCCAGCAATCTAGCGGGACTCACAGATACGCAGTATTTT.

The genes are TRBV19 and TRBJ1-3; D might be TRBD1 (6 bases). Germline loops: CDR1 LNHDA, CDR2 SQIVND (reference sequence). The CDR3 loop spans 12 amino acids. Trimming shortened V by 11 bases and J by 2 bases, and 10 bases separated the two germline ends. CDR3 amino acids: CAGGTTGNTIYF. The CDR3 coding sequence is TGTGCCGGAGGGACAACTGGAAACACCATATATTTT.

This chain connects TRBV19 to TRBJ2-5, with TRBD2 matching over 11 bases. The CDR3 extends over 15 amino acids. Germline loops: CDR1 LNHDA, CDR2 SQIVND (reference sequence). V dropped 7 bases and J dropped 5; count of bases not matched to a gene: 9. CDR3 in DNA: TGTGCCAGTACCCTTAGCGGGAGGGCCGTTGAGACCCAGTACTTC. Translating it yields CASTLSGRAVETQYF. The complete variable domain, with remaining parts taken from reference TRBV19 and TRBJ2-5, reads DGGITQSPKYLFRKEGQNVTLSCEQNLNHDAMYWYRQDPGQGLRLIYYSQIVNDFQKGDIAEGYSVSREKKESFPLTVTSAQKNPTAFYLCASTLSGRAVETQYFGPGTRLLVL.

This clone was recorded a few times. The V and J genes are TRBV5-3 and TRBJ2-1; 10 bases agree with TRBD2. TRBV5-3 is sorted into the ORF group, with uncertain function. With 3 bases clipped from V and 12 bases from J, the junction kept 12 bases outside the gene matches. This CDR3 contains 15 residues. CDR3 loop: CARSSSMGLAFRQFF. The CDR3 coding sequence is TGTGCCAGAAGCTCCTCAATGGGACTAGCGTTTAGGCAGTTCTTC.

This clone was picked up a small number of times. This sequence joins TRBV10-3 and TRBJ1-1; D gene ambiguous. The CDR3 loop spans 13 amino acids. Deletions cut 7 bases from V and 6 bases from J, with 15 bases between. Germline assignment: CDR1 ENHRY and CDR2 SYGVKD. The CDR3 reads CAITASPLSEAFF. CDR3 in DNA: TGTGCCATCACCGCAAGTCCCTTATCTGAAGCTTTCTTT.

CDR3 region: CASSLQTGASGNTIYF. CDR3 DNA: TGTGCCAGCAGCTTACAGACAGGGGCCTCTGGAAACACCATATATTTT. The gene calls are TRBV7-6 and TRBJ1-3; 8 nucleotides line up with TRBD1. In germline, CDR1 is SGHVS, CDR2 FNYEAQ. The CDR3 has 16 residues. With V trimmed by 2 bases and J by 0 bases, 3 bases remained unmatched.

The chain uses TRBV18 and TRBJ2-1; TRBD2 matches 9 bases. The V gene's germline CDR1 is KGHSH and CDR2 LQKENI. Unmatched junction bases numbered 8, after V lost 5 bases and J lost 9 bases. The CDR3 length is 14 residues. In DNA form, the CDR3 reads TGTGCCAGCTCAGTCCTAGCGGGAACGGGTGAGCAGTTCTTC. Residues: CASSVLAGTGEQFF.